The next 23 T cell receptor beta chains were all read from a single sample in a study of cytomegalovirus exposure and HLA in healthy donors. Both 60 Vbeta primers and 13 Jbeta primers went into the PCR. Assay used: immunoSEQ multiplex PCR; TCRdb lists only in-frame clones, some missing. The sample records some 160,000 clones, about 80% being singletons. Source material: PBMCs. Receptors were obtained from a man aged 35 to 55 in good health and CMV-seronegative.

The chain couples TRBV7-2 to TRBJ2-3, with 7 bases matching TRBD2. The V segment lost 1 base and the J segment 7 bases; nucleotides outside the gene matches: 8. The CDR3 spans 15 residues. From germline, CDR1 is SGHTA and CDR2 FQGNSA. As DNA, the CDR3 is TGTGCCAGCAGCTTAGGGGACGGGGGAGGGAATACGCAGTATTTT. Protein sequence: CASSLGDGGGNTQYF.

The genes are TRBV5-1 and TRBJ2-1, with 11 positions matching TRBD2. Looked up from germline, CDR1 is SGHRS and CDR2 is YFSETQ. The length of the CDR3 is 15 residues. The ends lost 4 bases at V and 8 bases at J; junction bases unmatched: 8. The DNA of the CDR3 is TGCGCCAGCAGCCCCTGGACTAGCGGGCAGGATGAGCAGTTCTTC. Protein product: CASSPWTSGQDEQFF.

V is TRBV4-1 and J is TRBJ1-1, with TRBD1 matching over 12 bases. V lost 8 bases and J lost 0; bases outside the gene matches: 4. Germline-derived CDR1 and CDR2 are MGHRA and YSYEKL. The CDR3 sequence is 15 residues long. Here the CDR3 reads CASRDRGRMNTEAFF. DNA for the CDR3: TGCGCCAGCCGGGACAGGGGGCGCATGAACACTGAAGCTTTCTTT.

The rearrangement links TRBV30 to TRBJ1-2, with TRBD1 matching 9 bases. Germline CDR1 is GTSNPN and CDR2 is SVGIG (reference sequence). The CDR3 contains 17 residues. After removal of 4 bases from V and 4 bases from J, the junction contained 16 bases not matched to a gene. The CDR3 loop reads CAWTSLSPRQGVYGYTF. For the CDR3, the DNA is TGTGCCTGGACCAGCCTTTCGCCTAGACAGGGGGTCTATGGCTACACCTTC.

For the CDR3, the DNA is TGTGCCAGTAGTGAGGGACTGGACTCCTACAATGAGCAGTTCTTC. Translation: CASSEGLDSYNEQFF. The chain has TRBV19 and TRBJ2-1; the D gene is possibly TRBD2 (6 bases). With 5 bases removed from V and 0 bases from J, the gap between germline ends came to 11 bases. From germline, CDR1 is LNHDA and CDR2 SQIVND (reference sequence). There are 15 residues in the CDR3.

This chain uses TRBV4-1 with TRBJ1-1; 11 nucleotides match TRBD1. This CDR3 has 15 amino acids. Germline V CDR1 and CDR2: MGHRA, YSYEKL. V trimming: 6 bases; J trimming: 1 base; junction bases outside the gene matches: 4. The CDR3 coding sequence is TGCGCCAGCAGGAGGACAGGGGGCTCGAACACTGAAGCTTTCTTT. Residues: CASRRTGGSNTEAFF.

V and J are TRBV14 and TRBJ2-5; 7 nucleotides align to TRBD2. This CDR3 has 14 amino acids. The germline gives CDR1 SGHDN, CDR2 FVKESK. The V gene end was trimmed by 2 bases and the J gene end by 5 bases; junction bases not matched to a gene: 5. The CDR3 nucleotides read TGTGCCAGCAGCCAAACGAGGGAGGGGGAGACCCAGTACTTC. Protein sequence: CASSQTREGETQYF.

Details on this clone: Other DNA sequences in this sample translate to the same CDR3. The chain couples TRBV5-1 to TRBJ2-1, with D perhaps matching TRBD1 (5 bases). V lost 2 bases and J 3 bases, leaving 6 bases between the germline ends. The germline V gene encodes CDR1 SGHRS and CDR2 YFSETQ. The length of the CDR3 is 13 residues. The CDR3 DNA sequence: TGCGCCAGCAGCTTCGACAGCTACAATGAGCAGTTCTTC. This codes for CASSFDSYNEQFF.

J is TRBJ2-5 and V is TRBV5-1; perhaps TRBD1 as D (6 bases). This CDR3 has 15 residues. The V end lost 5 bases, the J end lost 5 bases, and 19 bases lay between the germline ends. Germline CDR1 SGHRS, CDR2 YFSETQ. The CDR3 DNA reads TGCGCCAGCAGAATCATAGGGCAGGGGAGCGAGACCCAGTACTTC. Residues: CASRIIGQGSETQYF. Combining the CDR3 with reference TRBV5-1 and TRBJ2-5 gives the whole variable domain KAGVTQTPRYLIKTRGQQVTLSCSPISGHRSVSWYQQTPGQGLQFLFEYFSETQRNKGNFPGRFSGRQFSNSRSEMNVSTLELGDSALYLCASRIIGQGSETQYFGPGTRLLVL.

This chain connects TRBV10-3 to TRBJ2-1, with 8 positions matching TRBD1. V lost 2 bases and J lost 4; bases outside the gene matches: 7. The CDR3 is made up of 16 amino acids. CDR1 and CDR2 from the germline V gene are ENHRY and SYGVKD. CDR3 DNA sequence: TGTGCCATCAGTGAGGGGAAAACAGGGGGATACAATGAGCAGTTCTTC. This translates into CAISEGKTGGYNEQFF.

The chain employs TRBV10-1 and TRBJ1-1; TRBD1 aligns across 10 bases. There are 14 residues in the CDR3. Germline V CDR1 and CDR2: WNHNN, SYGVQD (reference sequence). After removal of 4 bases from V and 5 bases from J, the junction contained 4 bases not matched to a gene. CDR3 amino acids: CASSGRQGATEAFF. CDR3 coding DNA: TGCGCCAGCAGTGGCAGACAGGGGGCTACTGAAGCTTTCTTT.

The chain joins TRBV7-2 to TRBJ2-1; TRBD2 matches 13 bases. The CDR3 covers 18 residues. The germline CDR1 and CDR2 sequences are SGHTA and FQGNSA. Trimming at V came to 6 bases and at J to 2 bases, leaving 10 bases not matched to a gene. The CDR3 coding sequence is TGTGCCAGCAGTTTTAGGACTAGCGGGAGCGGCACCTACAATGAGCAGTTCTTC. This sequence encodes CASSFRTSGSGTYNEQFF.

To note about this clone: Germline is not matched at one junction end, which may reflect a read error. The chain uses TRBV15 and TRBJ2-6; possible D gene TRBD1, 5 bases. Per the germline V gene, CDR1 is LNHNV and CDR2 is YYDKDF (reference sequence). The CDR3 consists of 16 residues. CDR3 sequence (DNA): TGTGCCACCAGCAGAGTGAGGACCTCTGGGGCCAACGGCCTGACTTTC. It yields the protein CATSRVRTSGANGLTF. Full variable domain (outside the CDR3, taken from reference TRBV15 and TRBJ2-6): DAMVIQNPRYQVTQFGKPVTLSCSQTLNHNVMYWYQQKSSQAPKLLFHYYDKDFNNEADTPDNFQSRRPNTSFCFLDIRSPGLGDTAMYLCATSRVRTSGANGLTFGAGSRLTVL.

The genes are TRBV28 and TRBJ1-1; maybe TRBD1 (6 bases). The CDR3 loop spans 18 amino acids. The V end was cut by 3 bases, the J end by 0 bases, with 20 bases between. Germline V gives CDR1 MDHEN, CDR2 SYDVKM. Here the CDR3 DNA reads TGTGCCAGCAGTTTCCCTCCGGGACACTCGACGGTGAACACTGAAGCTTTCTTT. It encodes CASSFPPGHSTVNTEAFF.

The V gene is TRBV9, the J gene TRBJ2-6; maybe TRBD1 (5 bases). The length of the CDR3 is 14 residues. Trimming cost V 6 bases and J 0 bases, with 7 bases left between them. Germline V CDR1 and CDR2: SGDLS, YYNGEE. This chain's CDR3 is CASKGFSGANVLTF. The CDR3 DNA sequence: TGTGCCAGCAAGGGGTTCTCTGGGGCCAACGTCCTGACTTTC.

This clone was seen a handful of times. In nucleotides, the CDR3 is TGTGCCTGGAGTGTAACTGGGAGCTCCTACAATGAGCAGTTCTTC. Its translation is CAWSVTGSSYNEQFF. V gene TRBV30 combines with J gene TRBJ2-1; D is perhaps TRBD2 (5 bases). Looked up from germline, CDR1 is GTSNPN and CDR2 is SVGIG (reference sequence). CDR3 length equals 15 residues. V was trimmed by 0 bases and J by 0 bases, leaving 9 bases between them. The full variable domain, its missing parts supplied by reference TRBV30 and TRBJ2-1, is SQTIHQWPATLVQPVGSPLSLECTVEGTSNPNLYWYRQAAGRGLQLLFYSVGIGQISSEVPQNLSASRPQDRQFILSSKKLLLSDSGFYLCAWSVTGSSYNEQFFGPGTRLTVL.

The J gene is TRBJ1-1, the V gene TRBV7-9, with D possibly TRBD1 on 6 matching bases. V dropped 2 bases and J dropped 4 bases, with 11 bases sitting between them. The V gene's germline CDR1 is SEHNR and CDR2 FQNEAQ (reference sequence). This CDR3 has 14 residues. CDR3 sequence reads: CASSLQGTSTEAFF. CDR3 in DNA: TGTGCCAGCAGCTTACAGGGGACAAGCACTGAAGCTTTCTTT. Combining the CDR3 with reference TRBV7-9 and TRBJ1-1 gives the whole variable domain DTGVSQNPRHKITKRGQNVTFRCDPISEHNRLYWYRQTLGQGPEFLTYFQNEAQLEKSRLLSDRFSAERPKGSFSTLEIQRTEQGDSAMYLCASSLQGTSTEAFFGQGTRLTVV.

This rearrangement joins TRBV9 to TRBJ1-4; D is unclear. Germline CDR1 SGDLS, CDR2 YYNGEE. The CDR3 extends over 12 amino acids. V was shortened by 4 bases and J by 6 bases, with 7 bases between the two germline ends. The DNA of the CDR3 is TGTGCCAGCAGCCCTTCGGATGAAAAACTGTTTTTT. Translating gives CASSPSDEKLFF.

Comments on this clone: The junction departs from germline at one end; a sequencing error may be responsible. The chain employs TRBV7-9 and TRBJ1-4, with 7 bases lining up with TRBD1. Germline V gives CDR1 SEHNR, CDR2 FQNEAQ (reference sequence). The CDR3 is made up of 16 amino acids. The CDR3 spells CSSSSPRGRVNEKLFF. CDR3 bases: TGTTCCAGCAGTTCCCCGAGGGGGCGAGTTAATGAAAAACTGTTTTTT.

The chain is built from TRBV7-9 and TRBJ2-1; TRBD2 matches at 8 bases. The V and J ends lost 4 bases and 5 bases, in that order; junction bases with no gene match: 13. Per germline, CDR1 SEHNR and CDR2 FQNEAQ (reference sequence). CDR3 length: 17 amino acids. The CDR3 loop is CASSWPGGRAEDNEQFF. The CDR3 coding sequence is TGTGCCAGCAGCTGGCCGGGGGGGAGGGCGGAAGACAATGAGCAGTTCTTC.

V gene TRBV18 combines with J gene TRBJ1-6; 7 bases are a match to TRBD1. This CDR3 is 15 amino acids long. The junction had 6 bases not matched to a gene; V was cut back by 3 bases and J by 7 bases. The germline CDR1 and CDR2 sequences are KGHSH and LQKENI. CDR3 DNA: TGTGCCAGCTCACCCAACAGGGGTGAGAATTCACCCCTCCACTTT. Translating it yields CASSPNRGENSPLHF.

Points on this clone: One end of the junction is discordant with germline, which a read error may explain. The chain combines TRBV7-9 with TRBJ2-2; the match to TRBD2 covers 12 bases. This CDR3 spans 18 amino acids. Germline CDR1 is SEHNR and CDR2 is FQNEAQ (reference sequence). CDR3 nucleotides: TGTTCCAGCAGCTTCCCCTTCGGACTAGCGGGATCGGTCGGGGAGCTGTTTTTT. It encodes CSSSFPFGLAGSVGELFF.

Comment on this clone: Since the CDR3 does not end with the conserved phenylalanine or tryptophan, this likely comes from a read error. It is unclear where the CDR3 begins or ends on the DNA, so no DNA is shown, and the CDR3 is as TCRdb lists it. The genes are TRBV28 and TRBJ2-3; TRBD2 reflects the table's D call only, with no check against the DNA. The CDR3 is made up of 16 amino acids, end residues included. In germline, CDR1 is MDHEN, CDR2 SYDVKM. This CDR3 is CASSNQQPEIRERGFC.